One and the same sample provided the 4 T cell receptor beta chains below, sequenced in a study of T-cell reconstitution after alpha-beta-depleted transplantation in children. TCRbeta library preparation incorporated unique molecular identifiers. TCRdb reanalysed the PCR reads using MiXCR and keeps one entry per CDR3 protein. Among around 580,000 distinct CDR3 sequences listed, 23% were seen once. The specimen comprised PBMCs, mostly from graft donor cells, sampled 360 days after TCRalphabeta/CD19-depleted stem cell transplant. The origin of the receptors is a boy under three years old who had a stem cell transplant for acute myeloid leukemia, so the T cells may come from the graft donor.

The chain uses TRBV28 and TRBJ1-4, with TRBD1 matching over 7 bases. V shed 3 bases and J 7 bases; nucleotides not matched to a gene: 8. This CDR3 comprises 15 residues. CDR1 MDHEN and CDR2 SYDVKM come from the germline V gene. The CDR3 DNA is TGTGCCAGCAGTTTCGGAGGGGGCGCAAGTGAAAAACTGTTTTTT. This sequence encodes CASSFGGGASEKLFF.

This CDR3 is CASSLVIGAYNEQFF. The CDR3 region has the DNA TGCGCCAGCAGCTTGGTTATCGGGGCCTACAATGAGCAGTTCTTC. V usage is TRBV5-1 and J usage is TRBJ2-1; perhaps TRBD2 as D (5 bases). Deletions cut 0 bases from V and 2 bases from J, with 9 bases between. Germline assignment: CDR1 SGHRS and CDR2 YFSETQ. This CDR3 comprises 15 residues.

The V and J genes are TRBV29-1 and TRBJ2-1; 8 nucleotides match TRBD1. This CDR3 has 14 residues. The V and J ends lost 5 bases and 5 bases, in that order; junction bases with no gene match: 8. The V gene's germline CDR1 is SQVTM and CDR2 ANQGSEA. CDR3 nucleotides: TGCAGCGTTCCGGGGCGGACAGGGCACAATGAGCAGTTCTTC. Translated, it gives CSVPGRTGHNEQFF.

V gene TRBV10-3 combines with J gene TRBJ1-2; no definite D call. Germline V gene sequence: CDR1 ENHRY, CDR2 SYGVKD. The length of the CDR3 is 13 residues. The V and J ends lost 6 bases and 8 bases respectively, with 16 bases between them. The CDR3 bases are TGTGCCATCAGGGCGAGCCCCTCTGACGGCTACACCTTC. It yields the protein CAIRASPSDGYTF.